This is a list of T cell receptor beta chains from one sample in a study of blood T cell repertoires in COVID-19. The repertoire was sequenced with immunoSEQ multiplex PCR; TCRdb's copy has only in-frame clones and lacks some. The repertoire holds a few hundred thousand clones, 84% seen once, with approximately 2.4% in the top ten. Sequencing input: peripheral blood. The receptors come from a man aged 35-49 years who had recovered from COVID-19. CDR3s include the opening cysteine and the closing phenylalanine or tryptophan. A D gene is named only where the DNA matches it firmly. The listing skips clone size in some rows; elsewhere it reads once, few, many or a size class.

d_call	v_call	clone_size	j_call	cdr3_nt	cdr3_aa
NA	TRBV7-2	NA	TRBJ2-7	TGTGCCAGCAGCTTAGCGAGATCTATCTACGAGCAGTACTTC	CASSLARSIYEQYF
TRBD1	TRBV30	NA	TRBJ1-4	TGTGCCTGGAGTGCGCAGGGGGTTCTCAATGAAAAACTGTTTTTT	CAWSAQGVLNEKLFF
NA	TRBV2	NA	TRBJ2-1	TGTGCCAGCAGTGAAGCACTCCTCCCCGGGAGAGGGTCCTACAATGAGCAGTTCTTC	CASSEALLPGRGSYNEQFF
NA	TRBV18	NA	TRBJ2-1	TGTGCCAGCTCACCTCAGCGACAGGACAATGAGCAGTTCTTC	CASSPQRQDNEQFF
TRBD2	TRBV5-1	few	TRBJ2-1	TGCGCCAGCAGCTTGAGTCCTAGCGGGAGTAATGAGCAGTTCTTC	CASSLSPSGSNEQFF
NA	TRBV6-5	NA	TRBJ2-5	TGTGCCAGCAGCACGCTTAGAGAGACCCAGTACTTC	CASSTLRETQYF
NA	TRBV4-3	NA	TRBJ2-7	TGCGCCAGCAGCCGAGAAACGGACAGCTACGAGCAGTACTTC	CASSRETDSYEQYF
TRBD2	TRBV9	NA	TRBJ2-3	TGTGCCAGCAGCGCGAGACCGGGACTAGCGGGAGCAGATACGCAGTATTTT	CASSARPGLAGADTQYF
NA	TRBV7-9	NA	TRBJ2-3	TGTGCCAGCAGCTCGCGTGTGGGGCGAGATACGCAGTATTTT	CASSSRVGRDTQYF
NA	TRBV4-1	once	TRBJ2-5	TGCGCCAGCAGCGCGGGACCGCTGCCGAGGGAGACCCAGTACTTC	CASSAGPLPRETQYF
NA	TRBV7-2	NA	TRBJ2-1	TGTGCCAGCAGCCCCTCCCCAGCGGGTGGCTACAATGAGCAGTTCTTC	CASSPSPAGGYNEQFF
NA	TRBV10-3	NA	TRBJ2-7	TGTGCCATCAGTGAGTCGATCTCACAGACCTACGAGCAGTACTTC	CAISESISQTYEQYF
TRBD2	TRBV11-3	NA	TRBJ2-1	TGTGCCAGCAGCCAGGGGACTAGCGGGAGGAGGGAGCAGTTCTTC	CASSQGTSGRREQFF
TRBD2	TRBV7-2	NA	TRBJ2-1	TGTGCCAGCAGCCCAGGGACTAGTAGGAATGAGCAGTTCTTC	CASSPGTSRNEQFF
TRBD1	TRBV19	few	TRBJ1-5	TGTGCCAGTAGTATAGGCCGGGACAGGGATTATCAGCCCCAGCATTTT	CASSIGRDRDYQPQHF
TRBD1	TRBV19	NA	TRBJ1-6	TGTGCCAGTAGTAGAGGGACAGGGACCAATTCACCCCTCCACTTT	CASSRGTGTNSPLHF
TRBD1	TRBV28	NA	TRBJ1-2	TGTGCCAGCAGTTACAGTACAGGGGGCGTCGGTGGCTACACCTTC	CASSYSTGGVGGYTF
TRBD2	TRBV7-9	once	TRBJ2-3	TGTGCCAGCAGCTCCTCGACTAGCGGGGGAGGCACAGATACGCAGTATTTT	CASSSSTSGGGTDTQYF
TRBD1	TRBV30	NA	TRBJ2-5	TGTACCTGGAGCTCGAACACAGGGGGCGCGGAGACCCAGTACTTC	CTWSSNTGGAETQYF
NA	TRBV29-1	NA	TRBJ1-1	TGCAGCGTTGATCGGGGGGGCACTGAAGCTTTCTTT	CSVDRGGTEAFF
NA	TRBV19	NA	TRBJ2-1	TGTGCCAGTAATTTCGCAGGGACCTACAATGAGCAGTTCTTC	CASNFAGTYNEQFF
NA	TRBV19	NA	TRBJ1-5	TGTGCCAGTAGTATCCGGGTTCGCAATCAGCCCCAGCATTTT	CASSIRVRNQPQHF
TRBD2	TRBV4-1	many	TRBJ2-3	TGCGCCAGCAGCTCCTACACCGCGGGAGCTTTCACAGATACGCAGTATTTT	CASSSYTAGAFTDTQYF
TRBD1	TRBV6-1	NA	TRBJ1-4	TGTGCCAGCAGTGAAGGCGGGACAGGGGGCGAAAAACTGTTTTTT	CASSEGGTGGEKLFF
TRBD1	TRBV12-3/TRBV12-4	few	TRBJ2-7	TGTGCCAGCACACGACAGGGGTTTTCCGAGCAGTACTTC	CASTRQGFSEQYF
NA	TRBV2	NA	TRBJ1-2	TGTGCCAGCAGCCCAGAGGGGGGGCCGGGATATGGCTACACCTTC	CASSPEGGPGYGYTF
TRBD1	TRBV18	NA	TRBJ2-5	TGTGCCAGCTCACCACAAGGACAGGGAGTCGAGACCCAGTACTTC	CASSPQGQGVETQYF
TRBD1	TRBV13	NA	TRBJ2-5	TGTGCCAGCAGCCCCCTGGTCCAGGGGGCATACCAAGAGACCCAGTACTTC	CASSPLVQGAYQETQYF
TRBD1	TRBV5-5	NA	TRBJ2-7	TGTGCCAGCAGTCCCGGACCGGGACAGGGTCTGTACGAGCAGTACTTC	CASSPGPGQGLYEQYF
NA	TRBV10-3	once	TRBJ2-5	TGTGCCATCAGTGAAGTGGGCCAGCAAGAGACCCAGTACTTC	CAISEVGQQETQYF
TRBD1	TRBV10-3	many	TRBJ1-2	TGTGCCATCAGTGACTCAAGAGGCGGGACAGGAGGCCACACCTTC	CAISDSRGGTGGHTF
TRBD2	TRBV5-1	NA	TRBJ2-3	TGCGCCAGCAGCTTCACTAGCGGGGGGGATACGCAGTATTTT	CASSFTSGGDTQYF
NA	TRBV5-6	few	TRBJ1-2	TGTGCCAGCAGCCCAGGTCACTCCTATGGCTACACCTTC	CASSPGHSYGYTF
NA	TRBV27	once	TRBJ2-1	TGTGCCAGCAGTTTCCTAGCTTCTCCTGAGCAGTTCTTC	CASSFLASPEQFF
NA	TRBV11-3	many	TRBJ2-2	TGTGCCAGCAGCTTATCAGGGAAGAGGGGGGAGCTGTTTTTT	CASSLSGKRGELFF
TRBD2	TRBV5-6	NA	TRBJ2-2	TGTGCCAGCAGAAGACTAGCGACAGGCTACACCGGGGAGCTGTTTTTT	CASRRLATGYTGELFF
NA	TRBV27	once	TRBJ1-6	TGTGCCAGCAGTTTATTGACGGGTGGTTCTTCACCCCTCCACTTT	CASSLLTGGSSPLHF